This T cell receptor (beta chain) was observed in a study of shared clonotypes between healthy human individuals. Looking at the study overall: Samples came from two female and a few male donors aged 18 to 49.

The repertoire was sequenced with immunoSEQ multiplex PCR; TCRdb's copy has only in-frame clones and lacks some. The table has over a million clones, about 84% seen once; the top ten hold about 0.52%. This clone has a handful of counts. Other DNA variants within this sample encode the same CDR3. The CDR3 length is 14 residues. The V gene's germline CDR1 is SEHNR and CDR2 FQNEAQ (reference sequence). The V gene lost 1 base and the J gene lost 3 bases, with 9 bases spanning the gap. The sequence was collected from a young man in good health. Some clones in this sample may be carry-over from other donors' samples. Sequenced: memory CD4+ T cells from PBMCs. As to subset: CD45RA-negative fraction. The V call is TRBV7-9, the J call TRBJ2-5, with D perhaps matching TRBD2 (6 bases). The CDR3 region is CASSLGLAKETQYF. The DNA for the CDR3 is TGTGCCAGCAGCTTAGGCCTAGCGAAAGAGACCCAGTACTTC. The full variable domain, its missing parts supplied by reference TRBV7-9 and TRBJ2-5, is DTGVSQNPRHKITKRGQNVTFRCDPISEHNRLYWYRQTLGQGPEFLTYFQNEAQLEKSRLLSDRFSAERPKGSFSTLEIQRTEQGDSAMYLCASSLGLAKETQYFGPGTRLLVL.